Listed below are T cell receptor beta chains from one sample, sequenced in a study of blood T cell repertoires in COVID-19. Clones were sequenced by immunoSEQ multiplex PCR, and TCRdb holds only the in-frame ones, with some missing. The sample consists of tens of thousands of clones, 86% of them appearing once. Sequences were obtained from peripheral blood. The receptors shown here come from a man in his fifties with active or convalescent COVID-19. CDR3s include the opening cysteine and the closing phenylalanine or tryptophan. The D gene is left open where the match is weak. Clone sizes are given selectively: once, few, many, or a class where the clone is expanded.

clone size: .; J gene: TRBJ2-2; V gene: TRBV5-1; D gene: .; CDR3 DNA: TGCGCCAGCAGCTTGGCCCAGGATTCCGGGGAGCTGTTTTTT; CDR3 protein: CASSLAQDSGELFF
clone size: .; J gene: TRBJ2-1; V gene: TRBV7-2; D gene: TRBD2; CDR3 DNA: TGTGCCAGCAGCTTAGCCACTCGCGGGAGCGGGAGTCAGAAAGAGCAGTTCTTC; CDR3 protein: CASSLATRGSGSQKEQFF
clone size: .; J gene: TRBJ1-5; V gene: TRBV19; D gene: .; CDR3 DNA: TGTGCCAGTAGTGCCACAGGGCGTTCCTATAGCAATCAGCCCCAGCATTTT; CDR3 protein: CASSATGRSYSNQPQHF
clone size: .; J gene: TRBJ2-5; V gene: TRBV5-1; D gene: TRBD2; CDR3 DNA: TGCGCCAGCAGCTCCTCTCTAGCGGCCGGAGAGACCCAGTACTTC; CDR3 protein: CASSSSLAAGETQYF
clone size: .; J gene: TRBJ1-4; V gene: TRBV27; D gene: .; CDR3 DNA: TGTGCCAGCAGTTTCAGGGACTCAGGCGAAAAACTGTTTTTT; CDR3 protein: CASSFRDSGEKLFF
clone size: .; J gene: TRBJ2-5; V gene: TRBV5-4; D gene: .; CDR3 DNA: TGTGCCAGCAGCGCCGCCCGAGGAGCCGAGAGGGAGACCCAGTACTTC; CDR3 protein: CASSAARGAERETQYF
clone size: .; J gene: TRBJ2-7; V gene: TRBV10-1; D gene: .; CDR3 DNA: TGCGCCAGCAGTGTAGACCCCGTCGGGGAGCAGTACTTC; CDR3 protein: CASSVDPVGEQYF
clone size: .; J gene: TRBJ2-2; V gene: TRBV6-6; D gene: .; CDR3 DNA: TGTGCCAGCAGTCGAATGCGGGTCTTGGGGTCCGGGGAGCTGTTTTTT; CDR3 protein: CASSRMRVLGSGELFF
clone size: .; J gene: TRBJ1-5; V gene: TRBV30; D gene: TRBD1; CDR3 DNA: TGTGCCTGGGACAGGGGGGAACAGCCCCAGCATTTT; CDR3 protein: CAWDRGEQPQHF
clone size: .; J gene: TRBJ2-1; V gene: TRBV3-1/TRBV3-2; D gene: TRBD2; CDR3 DNA: TGTGCCAGCAGCCAAGATTCGCGGGAGGGATACAATGAGCAGTTCTTC; CDR3 protein: CASSQDSREGYNEQFF
clone size: .; J gene: TRBJ2-1; V gene: TRBV11-2; D gene: .; CDR3 DNA: TGTGCCAGCAGCTTAGCTGCGGGCGTAGGTGGGGAGCAGTTCTTC; CDR3 protein: CASSLAAGVGGEQFF
clone size: .; J gene: TRBJ2-7; V gene: TRBV7-2; D gene: .; CDR3 DNA: TGTGCCAGCAGCCAATTTGGACAGAACTACGAGCAGTACTTC; CDR3 protein: CASSQFGQNYEQYF
clone size: .; J gene: TRBJ1-1; V gene: TRBV6-1; D gene: .; CDR3 DNA: TGTGCCAGCAGTGGACGGAGGGGATGGGCGAACACTGAAGCTTTCTTT; CDR3 protein: CASSGRRGWANTEAFF
clone size: .; J gene: TRBJ2-1; V gene: TRBV24-1; D gene: TRBD2; CDR3 DNA: TGTGCCACTCGTGATTCGGGGGGGGGCCCCTACAATGAGCAGTTCTTC; CDR3 protein: CATRDSGGGPYNEQFF
clone size: .; J gene: TRBJ1-1; V gene: TRBV19; D gene: .; CDR3 DNA: TGTGCCAGTAGTATAAAAGTACCGACAGGCGACCTGGGCACTGAAGCTTTCTTT; CDR3 protein: CASSIKVPTGDLGTEAFF
clone size: .; J gene: TRBJ2-3; V gene: TRBV30; D gene: TRBD2; CDR3 DNA: TGTGCCTCAAGACTAGCGGGAGGTTTCACAGATACGCAGTATTTT; CDR3 protein: CASRLAGGFTDTQYF
clone size: .; J gene: TRBJ2-7; V gene: TRBV7-8; D gene: TRBD1; CDR3 DNA: TGTGCCAGCAGCTTAGTGACAGGGTCTGGTATCGAGCAGTACTTC; CDR3 protein: CASSLVTGSGIEQYF
clone size: .; J gene: TRBJ2-3; V gene: TRBV27; D gene: TRBD2; CDR3 DNA: TGTGCCAGCAGTTTATTAGCGGGAGGCTATACGCAGTATTTT; CDR3 protein: CASSLLAGGYTQYF
clone size: .; J gene: TRBJ1-1; V gene: TRBV6-5; D gene: TRBD1; CDR3 DNA: TGTGCCAGCAGGAAACGACAGGGAGGACAAGCTTTCTTT; CDR3 protein: CASRKRQGGQAFF
clone size: once; J gene: TRBJ2-1; V gene: TRBV11-2; D gene: TRBD1; CDR3 DNA: TGTGCCAGCAGCTTAATTTCCGGGACAGGGGACTACAATGAGCAGTTCTTC; CDR3 protein: CASSLISGTGDYNEQFF
clone size: once; J gene: TRBJ2-1; V gene: TRBV5-4; D gene: TRBD2; CDR3 DNA: TGTGCCAGCAGCCCCGGGACTAGCTCCTACAATGAGCAGTTCTTC; CDR3 protein: CASSPGTSSYNEQFF
clone size: .; J gene: TRBJ1-4; V gene: TRBV2; D gene: TRBD1; CDR3 DNA: TGTGCCAGCAGTGTGCAGGGGGCGAATGAAAAACTGTTTTTT; CDR3 protein: CASSVQGANEKLFF